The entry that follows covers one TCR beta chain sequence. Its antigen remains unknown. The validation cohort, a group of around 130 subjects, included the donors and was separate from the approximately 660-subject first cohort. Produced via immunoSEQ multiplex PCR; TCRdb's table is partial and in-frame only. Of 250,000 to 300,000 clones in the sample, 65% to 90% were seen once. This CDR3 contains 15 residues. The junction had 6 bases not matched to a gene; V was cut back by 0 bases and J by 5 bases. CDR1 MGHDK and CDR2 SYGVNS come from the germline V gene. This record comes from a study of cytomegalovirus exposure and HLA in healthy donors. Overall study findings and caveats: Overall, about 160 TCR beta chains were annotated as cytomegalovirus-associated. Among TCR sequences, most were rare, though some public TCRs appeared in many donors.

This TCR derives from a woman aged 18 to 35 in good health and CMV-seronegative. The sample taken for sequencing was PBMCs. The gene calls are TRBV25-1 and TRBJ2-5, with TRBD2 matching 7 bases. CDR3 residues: CASSEYLGGRETQYF. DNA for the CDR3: TGTGCCAGCAGTGAATATTTGGGGGGGAGGGAGACCCAGTACTTC.